This T cell receptor beta chain was observed in a study of tissue T cells after allogeneic stem cell transplantation. Points on this clone: Compared with germline, one end of the junction differs, possibly owing to a read error. Germline and genes: mouse. From the germline J gene comes the end of the CDR3, since the read stops 1 residue before it.

The time point here: mouse harvest day 14 after allogeneic transplant. The graft held 10^6 splenic CD5+ T cells and 10^7 T-cell-depleted bone marrow cells. The CDR3 covers 13 residues. From germline, CDR1 is KGHTA and CDR2 FRNEEI. The method was immunoSEQ multiplex PCR; TCRdb's version includes in-frame clones alone and lacks a portion of them. The repertoire holds 5,500 to 8,500 clones, with around a third as singletons. The origin of this receptor is a female BALB/c mouse given C57BL/6 T cells with graft-versus-host disease after an allogeneic hematopoietic cell transplant. The chain employs TRBV24 and TRBJ1-3; D is uncertain. Sample: skin. The CDR3 loop is CASGLADGNTLYF. The CDR3 bases that were read are TGTGCCAGCGGTCTGGCAGATGGAAATACGCTCTAT. Full variable domain (missing parts from reference TRBV24 and TRBJ1-3): VAGVTQTPRYLVKEKGQKAHMSCSPEKGHTAFYWYQQNQKQELTFLISFRNEEIMEQTDLVKKRFSAKCSSNSRCILEILSSEEDDSALYLCASGLADGNTLYFGEGSRLIVV.